This T cell receptor beta chain derives from a study of T cells in Graves' hyperthyroidism and ophthalmopathy. Amplification yielded TCR beta CDR3 regions, with RNA transcripts as the source. The HTBI primer set was used in a first-round RT-PCR of the TCR CDR3. Each CDR3 protein is one row after TCRdb ran MiXCR on the multiplex PCR reads. Among just over 550,000 distinct CDR3 sequences listed, about 45% were seen once. A word on this clonotype: Its antigen is currently unknown.

Notes on the study in general: Ophthalmopathy got predicted by the model a median about 6.7 months before its onset.

Sequencing was carried out using peripheral blood or thyroid tissue (not recorded which). This clonotype originated in a woman under 30 with Graves' hyperthyroidism.

The CDR3 spells CASTLAGGGGQYF. The CDR3 bases are TGTGCCAGCACCCTAGCCGGGGGAGGAGGGCAGTACTTC. J is TRBJ2-7 and V is TRBV7-8; perhaps TRBD2 as D (6 bases). This CDR3 is built from 13 residues. Germline-derived CDR1 and CDR2 are SGHVS and FQNEAQ. The V end was cut by 7 bases, the J end by 9 bases, with 19 bases between.